This T cell receptor (beta chain) was profiled in a study of T cell clonality in common variable immunodeficiency. Using immunoSEQ multiplex PCR, the repertoire was profiled, and TCRdb retains in-frame clones only, with some absent. The sample yields over 30,000 clones, without any singletons. With respect to this clone: Its antigen is unknown. The read gets to within 3 residues of the CDR3 end, and the germline J gene fills in the rest.

Trimming stripped 1 base from V and 1 base from J, with 6 bases between. Per the germline V gene, CDR1 is MNHNS and CDR2 is SASEGT. This CDR3 has 14 amino acids. The study's findings and limits: In common variable immunodeficiency, TCR beta chains reportedly carried fewer deletions and N-nucleotide insertions.

Sequencing used peripheral blood mononuclear cells. This clonotype originated in a human donor with common variable immunodeficiency. V gene TRBV6-1 combines with J gene TRBJ2-3; D not certain. The CDR3 bases that were read are TGTGCCAGCAGTGAAGGTCCAGGCACAGATACG. Protein: CASSEGPGTDT. The full CDR3 is CASSEGPGTDTQYF.